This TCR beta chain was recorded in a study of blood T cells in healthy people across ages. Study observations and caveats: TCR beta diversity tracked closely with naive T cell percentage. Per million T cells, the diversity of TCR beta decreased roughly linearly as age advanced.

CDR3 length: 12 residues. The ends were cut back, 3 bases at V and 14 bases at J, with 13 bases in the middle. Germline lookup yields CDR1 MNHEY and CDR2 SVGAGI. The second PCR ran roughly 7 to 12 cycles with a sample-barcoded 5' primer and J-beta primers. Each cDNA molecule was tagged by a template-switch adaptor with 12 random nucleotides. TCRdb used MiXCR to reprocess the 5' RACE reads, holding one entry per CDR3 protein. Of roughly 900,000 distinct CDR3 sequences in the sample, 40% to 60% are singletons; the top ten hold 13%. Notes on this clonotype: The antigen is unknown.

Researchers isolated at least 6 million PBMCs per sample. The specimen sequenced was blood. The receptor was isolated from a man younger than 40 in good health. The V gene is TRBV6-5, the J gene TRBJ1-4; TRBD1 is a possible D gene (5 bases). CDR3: CASSYTGGGLFF. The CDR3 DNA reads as TGTGCCAGCAGTTATACGGGGGGAGGGCTGTTTTTT.